The T cell receptor beta chain described here comes from a study of control samples from healthy donors and cancer patients. Sequencing was performed with immunoSEQ multiplex PCR; in TCRdb, only in-frame clones are kept and a portion is missing. The sample records some 150,000 clones, roughly 89% being singletons. The CDR3 runs 14 residues. The V gene end was trimmed by 0 bases and the J gene end by 7 bases; junction bases not matched to a gene: 6. Germline-derived CDR1 and CDR2 are SNHLY and FYNNEI. This sequence originates from a woman in her thirties in good health. V usage is TRBV2 and J usage is TRBJ2-7; TRBD2 matches at 7 bases. Sequences were obtained from blood. Written as DNA, the CDR3 is TGTGCCAGCAGTGAAGCGGGAGGGCCCGGAGAGCAGTACTTC. Amino acids: CASSEAGGPGEQYF.